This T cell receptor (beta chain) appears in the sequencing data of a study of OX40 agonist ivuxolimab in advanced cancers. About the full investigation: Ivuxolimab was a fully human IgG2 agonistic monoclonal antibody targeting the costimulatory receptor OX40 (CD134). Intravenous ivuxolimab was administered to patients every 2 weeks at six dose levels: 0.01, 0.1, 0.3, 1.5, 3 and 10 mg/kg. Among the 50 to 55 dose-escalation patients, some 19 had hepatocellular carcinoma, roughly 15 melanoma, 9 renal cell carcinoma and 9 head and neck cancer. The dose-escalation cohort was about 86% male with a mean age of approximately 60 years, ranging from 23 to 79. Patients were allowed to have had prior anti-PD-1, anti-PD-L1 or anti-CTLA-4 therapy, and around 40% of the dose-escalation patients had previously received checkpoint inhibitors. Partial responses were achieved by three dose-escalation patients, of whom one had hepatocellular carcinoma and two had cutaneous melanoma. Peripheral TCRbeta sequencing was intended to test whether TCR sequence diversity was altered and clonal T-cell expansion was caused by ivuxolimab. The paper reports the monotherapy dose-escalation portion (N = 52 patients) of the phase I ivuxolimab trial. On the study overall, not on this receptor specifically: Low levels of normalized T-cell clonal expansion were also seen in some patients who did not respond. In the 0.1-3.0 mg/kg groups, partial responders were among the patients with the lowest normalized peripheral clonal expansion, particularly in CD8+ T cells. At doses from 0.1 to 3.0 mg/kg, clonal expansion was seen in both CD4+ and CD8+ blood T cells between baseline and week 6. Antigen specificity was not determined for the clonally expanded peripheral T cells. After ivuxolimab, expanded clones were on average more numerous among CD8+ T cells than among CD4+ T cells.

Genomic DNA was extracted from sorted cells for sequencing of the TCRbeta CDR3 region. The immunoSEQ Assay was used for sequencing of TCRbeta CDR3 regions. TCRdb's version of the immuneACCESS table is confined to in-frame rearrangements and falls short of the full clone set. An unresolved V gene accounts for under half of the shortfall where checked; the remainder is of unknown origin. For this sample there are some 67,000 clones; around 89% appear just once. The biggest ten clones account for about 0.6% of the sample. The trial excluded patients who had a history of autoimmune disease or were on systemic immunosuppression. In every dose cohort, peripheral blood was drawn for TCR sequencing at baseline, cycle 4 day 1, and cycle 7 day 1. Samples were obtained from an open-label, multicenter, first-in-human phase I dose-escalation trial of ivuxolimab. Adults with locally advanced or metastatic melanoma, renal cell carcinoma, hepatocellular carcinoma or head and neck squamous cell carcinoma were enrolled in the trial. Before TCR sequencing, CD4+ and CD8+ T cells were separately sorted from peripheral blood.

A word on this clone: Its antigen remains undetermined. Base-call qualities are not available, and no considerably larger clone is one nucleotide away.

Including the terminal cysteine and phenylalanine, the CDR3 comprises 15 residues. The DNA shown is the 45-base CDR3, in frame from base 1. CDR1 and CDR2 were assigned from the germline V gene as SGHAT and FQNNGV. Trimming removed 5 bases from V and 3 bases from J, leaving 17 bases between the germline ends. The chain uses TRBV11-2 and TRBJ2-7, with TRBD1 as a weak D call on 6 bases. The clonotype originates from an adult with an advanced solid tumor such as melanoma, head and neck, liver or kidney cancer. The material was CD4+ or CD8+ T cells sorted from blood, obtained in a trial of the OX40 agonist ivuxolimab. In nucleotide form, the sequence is TGTGCCAGCAGCCCTACACCCCAGGGGTTCTACGAGCAGTACTTC. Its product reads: CASSPTPQGFYEQYF. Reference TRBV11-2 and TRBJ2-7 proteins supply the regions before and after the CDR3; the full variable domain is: EAGVAQSPRYKIIEKRQSVAFWCNPISGHATLYWYQQILGQGPKLLIQFQNNGVVDDSQLPKDRFSAERLKGVDSTLKIQPAKLEDSAVYLCASSPTPQGFYEQYFGPGTRLTVT.